The sequence of this T cell receptor beta chain was determined in a study of early T cells in non-severe SARS-CoV-2 infection. On the study more broadly: The sequenced material was bulk RNA from unsorted whole blood, and its chains were unpaired.

This clonotype was seen many times. Its antigen is currently unknown. Study findings and constraints: VDJdb-based matching was biased toward anti-spike CD8 responses and missed private and CD4 specificities.

In germline, CDR1 is SGHTA, CDR2 FQGNSA. The CDR3 is made up of 15 amino acids. V shed 7 bases and J shed 2 bases, with 18 bases lying between them. As part of library construction, unique molecular identifiers were attached to individual cDNA molecules. One entry per CDR3 protein results from TCRdb running MiXCR on the 5' RACE reads. The sample gives roughly 54,000 distinct CDR3 sequences, around an eighth of which show up once; approximately 4.8% is in the top ten. The chain uses TRBV7-2 and TRBJ2-7; D not certain. The sample taken for sequencing was whole blood. The TCR was taken from an adult who was a healthcare worker with PCR-confirmed SARS-CoV-2 infection or an uninfected control (not recorded which). The CDR3: CASNQEADPTYEQYF. Written as DNA, the CDR3 is TGTGCCAGCAACCAAGAGGCGGACCCGACCTACGAGCAGTACTTC.